The source of this T cell receptor beta chain is a study of identical twins. A few counts support this clonotype. The CDR3 consists of 16 residues. Germline lookup yields CDR1 SEHNR and CDR2 FQNEAQ (reference sequence). Trimming removed 5 bases from V and 7 bases from J; junction bases left unmatched: 13. A universal primer site came from template switching; cDNA carried unique molecular identifiers. Using its own MiXCR run on the 5' RACE reads, TCRdb lists one record per CDR3 protein. The data show approximately 190,000 distinct CDR3 sequences, more than 15% seen once. These same records also appear under a second study, on T cells expressing NK-cell markers.

This receptor was taken from a woman aged 18-35 years in good health. The chain carries TRBV7-9 and TRBJ2-1; 8 bases align to TRBD2. Sequenced sample: CD8+ T cells sorted from blood. CDR3 in amino acids: CASSPPLAGSSNEQFF. Here the CDR3 DNA reads TGTGCCAGCAGCCCCCCCCTAGCGGGCTCCTCTAATGAGCAGTTCTTC.